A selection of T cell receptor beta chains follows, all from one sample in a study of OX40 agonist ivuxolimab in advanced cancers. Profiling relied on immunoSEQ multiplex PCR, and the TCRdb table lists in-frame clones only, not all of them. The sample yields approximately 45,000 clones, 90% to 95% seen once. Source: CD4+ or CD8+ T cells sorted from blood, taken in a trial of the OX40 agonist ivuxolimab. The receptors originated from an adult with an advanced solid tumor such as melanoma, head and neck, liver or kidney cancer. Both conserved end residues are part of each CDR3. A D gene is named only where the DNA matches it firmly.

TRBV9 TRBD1 CASSVKGASYEQYF
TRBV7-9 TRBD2 CASGPVLAGYEQFF
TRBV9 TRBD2 CASSGSGSGYNEQFF
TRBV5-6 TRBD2 CASSRTSGRDTGELFF
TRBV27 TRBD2 CASRLAYEQFF
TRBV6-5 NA CASGHMNTEAFF
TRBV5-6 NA CATGGVGYTEAFF
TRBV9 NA CASSVGTGSGYEQYF
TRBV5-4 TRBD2 CASSLGGPLAGVAPGELFF
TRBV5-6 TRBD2 CASSFLAEIYEQYF
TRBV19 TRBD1 CASTGTGMNTGELFF
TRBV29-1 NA CSVEDLGYEQYF
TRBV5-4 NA CASSLLISTNTEAFF
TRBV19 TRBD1 CASRRRWGQDYEQYF
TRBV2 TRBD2 CASSGQTSGLGGEQFF
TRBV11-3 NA CASSLELGETQYF
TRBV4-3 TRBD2 CASSQEGTSGWGGLYEQFF
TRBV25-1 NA CARLNMDTQYF
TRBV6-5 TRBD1 CASSYSHRGHEQYF
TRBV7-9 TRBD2 CASSSPLAGGPHEQYF
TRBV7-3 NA CASSFIGGTHETQYF
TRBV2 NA CASGQGRGPSFPGELFF
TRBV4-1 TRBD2 CASSLTSGTSTDTQYF
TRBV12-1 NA CASSFVSLSKGDNEQFF
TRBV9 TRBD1 CASSVVGDRVSTGELFF
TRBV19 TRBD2 CASSWASGSSYEQYF
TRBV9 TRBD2 CASSPYLTASGLAYEQYF
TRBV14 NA CASSHRQEGNTIYF
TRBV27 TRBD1 CASQYRGSYEQYF
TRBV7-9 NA CASSMGGSNYGYTF
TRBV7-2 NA CASSQGLNEKLFF
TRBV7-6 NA CASSLWVGNNQPQHF
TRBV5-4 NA CASSHSYNSREQYF
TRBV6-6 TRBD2 CASSYSWEGKFF
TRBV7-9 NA CASSLGRDLNTEAFF
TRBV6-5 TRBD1 CASSYGQGVTEAFF
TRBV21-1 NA CASSPQGQGCYSYEQYF
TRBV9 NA CASSQAATASYEQYF
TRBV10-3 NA CAISQPAGQGTEAFF
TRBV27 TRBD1 CASSPGTGGREQYF
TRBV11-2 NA CASSLEYGRNEQYF